What follows is one T cell receptor (beta chain) and its context. Its antigen is unidentified. The PCR employed 60 Vbeta primers together with 13 Jbeta primers. Produced via immunoSEQ multiplex PCR; TCRdb's table is partial and in-frame only. The sample carries some 120,000 clones, 60% to 85% recorded once. This sample is drawn from a study of cytomegalovirus exposure and HLA in healthy donors. Study-level points and caveats: Cytomegalovirus association was assigned to approximately 180 TCR beta chains. TCR beta sequences numbering around 15,000 were associated with HLA alleles at 0.05 false discovery rate in a later analysis.

The germline V gene has CDR1 MDHEN and CDR2 SYDVKM. Trimming left V 3 bases short and J 8 bases short, with 7 bases between. The CDR3 has 12 amino acids. This sequence originates from a woman in her late teens or twenties in good health and CMV-seronegative. The sequenced material came from PBMCs. This sequence joins TRBV28 and TRBJ1-4; D uncertain. CDR3 in amino acids: CASSLWREKLFF. CDR3 bases: TGTGCCAGCAGTTTGTGGAGAGAAAAACTGTTTTTT.